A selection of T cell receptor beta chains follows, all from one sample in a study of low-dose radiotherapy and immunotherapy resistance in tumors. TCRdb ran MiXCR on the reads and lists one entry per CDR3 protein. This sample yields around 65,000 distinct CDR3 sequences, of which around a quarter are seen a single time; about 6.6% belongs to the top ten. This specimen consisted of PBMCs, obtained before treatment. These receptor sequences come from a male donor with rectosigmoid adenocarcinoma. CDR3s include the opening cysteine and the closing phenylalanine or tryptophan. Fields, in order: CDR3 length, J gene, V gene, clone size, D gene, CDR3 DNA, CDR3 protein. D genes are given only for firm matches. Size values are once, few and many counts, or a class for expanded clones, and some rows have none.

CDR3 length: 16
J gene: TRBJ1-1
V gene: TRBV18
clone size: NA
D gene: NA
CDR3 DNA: TGTGCCAGCTCACCGGCAGGCGGCTCCATGAACACTGAAGCTTTCTTT
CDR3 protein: CASSPAGGSMNTEAFF

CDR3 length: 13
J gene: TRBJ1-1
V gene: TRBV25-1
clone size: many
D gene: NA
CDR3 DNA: TGTGCCAGCAGTGATGTAGGGAACACTGAAGCTTTCTTT
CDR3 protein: CASSDVGNTEAFF

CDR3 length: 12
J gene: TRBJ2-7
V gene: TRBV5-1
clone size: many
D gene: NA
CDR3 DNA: TGCGCCAGCAGCTTAAAACTTAACGAGCAGTACTTC
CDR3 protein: CASSLKLNEQYF

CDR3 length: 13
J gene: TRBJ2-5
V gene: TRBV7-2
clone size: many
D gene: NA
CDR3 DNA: TGTGCCAGCAGCTCCTACACGGAAGAGACCCAGTACTTC
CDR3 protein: CASSSYTEETQYF

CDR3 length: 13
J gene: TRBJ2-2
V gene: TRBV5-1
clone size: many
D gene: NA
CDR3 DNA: TGCGCCAGCAGCTTGAACAGGAGGGGGGAGCTGTTTTTT
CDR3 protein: CASSLNRRGELFF

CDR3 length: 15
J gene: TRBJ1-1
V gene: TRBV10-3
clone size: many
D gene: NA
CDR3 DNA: TGTGCCATCAGAGAACAGTCAGGGTTCCGCACTGAAGCTTTCTTT
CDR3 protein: CAIREQSGFRTEAFF

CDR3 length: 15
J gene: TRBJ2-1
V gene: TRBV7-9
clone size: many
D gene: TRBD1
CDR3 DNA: TGTGCCAGCAGCTCTCGACAGGGTCCCAACAATGAGCAGTTCTTC
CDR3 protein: CASSSRQGPNNEQFF

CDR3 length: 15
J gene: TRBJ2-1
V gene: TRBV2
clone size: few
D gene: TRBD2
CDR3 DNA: TGTGCCAGCACCGGACTAGCGGGAGGGACGGGTGAGCAGTTCTTC
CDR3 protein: CASTGLAGGTGEQFF

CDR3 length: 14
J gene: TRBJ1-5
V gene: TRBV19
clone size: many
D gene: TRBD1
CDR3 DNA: TGTGCCAGCCAGGGGGCCAGGGGCAATCAGCCCCAGCATTTT
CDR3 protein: CASQGARGNQPQHF

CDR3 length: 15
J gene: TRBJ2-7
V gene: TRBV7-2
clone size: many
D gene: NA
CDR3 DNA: TGTGCCAGCAGCTTAGGTTCGCCAGGGGGGAGCGAGCAGTACTTC
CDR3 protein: CASSLGSPGGSEQYF

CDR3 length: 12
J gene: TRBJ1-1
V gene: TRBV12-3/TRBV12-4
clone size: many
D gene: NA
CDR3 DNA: TGTGCCAGCAGTCCCCCCTTTGTTGAAGCTTTCTTT
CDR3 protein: CASSPPFVEAFF

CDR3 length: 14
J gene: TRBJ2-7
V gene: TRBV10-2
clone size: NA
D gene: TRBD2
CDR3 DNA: TGCGCCAGCAGCGGGACTAGCGTATCCTACGAGCAGTACTTC
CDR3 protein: CASSGTSVSYEQYF

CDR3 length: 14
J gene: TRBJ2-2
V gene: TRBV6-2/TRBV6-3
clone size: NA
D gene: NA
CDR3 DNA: TGTGCCAGCGTCCCCCGGTCGGTGACTCGGGAGCTGTTTTTT
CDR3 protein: CASVPRSVTRELFF

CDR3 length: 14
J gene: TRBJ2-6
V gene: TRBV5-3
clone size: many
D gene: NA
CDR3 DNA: TGCGCCAGCACTCCGGGGCCGGGGGCCAACGTCCTGACTTTC
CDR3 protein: CASTPGPGANVLTF

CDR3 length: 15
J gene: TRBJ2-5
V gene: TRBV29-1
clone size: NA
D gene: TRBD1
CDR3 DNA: TGCAGCGTTCTGGGACAGGACCCGAACGAAGAGACCCAGTACTTC
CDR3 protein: CSVLGQDPNEETQYF

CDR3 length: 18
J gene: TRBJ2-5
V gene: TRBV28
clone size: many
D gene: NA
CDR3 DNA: TGTGCCAGCAGTTTGAGGTGGGGGCGGGGCGGGACCCAAGAGACCCAGTACTTC
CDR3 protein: CASSLRWGRGGTQETQYF

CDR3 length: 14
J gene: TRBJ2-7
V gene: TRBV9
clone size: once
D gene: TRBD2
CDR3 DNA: TGTGCCAGCAGCGCCCGCTTGGGGGGGAGTGAGCAGTACTTC
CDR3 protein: CASSARLGGSEQYF

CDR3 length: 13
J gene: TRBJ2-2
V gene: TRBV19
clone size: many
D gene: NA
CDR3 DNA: TGTGCCAGTAGCGACTCGAACACCGGGGAGCTGTTTTTT
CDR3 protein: CASSDSNTGELFF

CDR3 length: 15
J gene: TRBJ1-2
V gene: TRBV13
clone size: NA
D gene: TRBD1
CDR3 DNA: TGTGCCAGCAGTGAAGTCGGACAGGACCTCTATGGCTACACCTTC
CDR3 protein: CASSEVGQDLYGYTF

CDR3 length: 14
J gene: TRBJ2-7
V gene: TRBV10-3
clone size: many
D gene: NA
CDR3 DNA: TGTGCCATCGGTCCGGCGGGACAGATATACGAGCAGTACTTC
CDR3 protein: CAIGPAGQIYEQYF

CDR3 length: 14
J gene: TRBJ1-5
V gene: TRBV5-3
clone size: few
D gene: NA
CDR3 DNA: TGTGCCAGCATCAGGTGGGGAGGCAATCAGCCCCAGCATTTT
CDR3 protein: CASIRWGGNQPQHF

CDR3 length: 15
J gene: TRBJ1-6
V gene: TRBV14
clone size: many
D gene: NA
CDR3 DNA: TGTGCCAGCAGCCAAGATTCAGGATCTACCATGGCCCTCCACTTT
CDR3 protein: CASSQDSGSTMALHF

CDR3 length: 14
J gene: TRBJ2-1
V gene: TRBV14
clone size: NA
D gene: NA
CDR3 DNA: TGTGCCAGCAGCCGACGGGGCTCCTACAATGAGCAGTTCTTC
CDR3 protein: CASSRRGSYNEQFF

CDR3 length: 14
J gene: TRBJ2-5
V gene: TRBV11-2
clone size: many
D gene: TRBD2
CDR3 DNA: TGTGCCAGCAGCTCACTAGCGGTGGGTGAGACCCAGTACTTC
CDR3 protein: CASSSLAVGETQYF

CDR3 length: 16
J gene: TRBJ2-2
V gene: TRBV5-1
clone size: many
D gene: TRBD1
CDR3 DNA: TGCGCCAGCAGGCGGGACAGGTCCTTTTTCACCGGGGAGCTGTTTTTT
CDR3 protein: CASRRDRSFFTGELFF

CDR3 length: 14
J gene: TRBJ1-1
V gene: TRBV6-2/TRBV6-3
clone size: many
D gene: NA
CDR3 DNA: TGTGCCAGCAGTCCACAGGACCTGAACACTGAAGCTTTCTTT
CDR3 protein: CASSPQDLNTEAFF